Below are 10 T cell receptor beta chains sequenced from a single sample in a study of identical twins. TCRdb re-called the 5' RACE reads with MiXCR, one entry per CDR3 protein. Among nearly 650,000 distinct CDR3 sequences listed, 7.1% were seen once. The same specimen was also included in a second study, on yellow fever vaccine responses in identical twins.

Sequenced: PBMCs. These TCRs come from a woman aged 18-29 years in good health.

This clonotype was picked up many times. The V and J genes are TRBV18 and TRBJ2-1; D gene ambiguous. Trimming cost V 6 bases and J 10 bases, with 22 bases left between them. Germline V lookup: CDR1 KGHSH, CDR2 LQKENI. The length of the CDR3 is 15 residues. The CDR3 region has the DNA TGTGCCAGCTCGCTTCTACCCGGCCCTCTTGGGGAGCAGTTCTTC. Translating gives CASSLLPGPLGEQFF.

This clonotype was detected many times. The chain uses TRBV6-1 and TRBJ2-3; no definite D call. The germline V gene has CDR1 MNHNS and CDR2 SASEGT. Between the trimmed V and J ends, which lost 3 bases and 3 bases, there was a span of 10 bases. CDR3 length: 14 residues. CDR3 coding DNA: TGTGCCAGCAGTGACAGAGGTCGTACAGATACGCAGTATTTT. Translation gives CASSDRGRTDTQYF.

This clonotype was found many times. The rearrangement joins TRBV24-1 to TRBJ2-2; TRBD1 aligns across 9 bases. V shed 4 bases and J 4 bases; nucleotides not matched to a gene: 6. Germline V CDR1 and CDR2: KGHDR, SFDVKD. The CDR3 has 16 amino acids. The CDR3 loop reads CATSEPGTGSTGELFF. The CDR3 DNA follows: TGTGCCACCAGTGAACCCGGGACAGGGAGCACCGGGGAGCTGTTTTTT.

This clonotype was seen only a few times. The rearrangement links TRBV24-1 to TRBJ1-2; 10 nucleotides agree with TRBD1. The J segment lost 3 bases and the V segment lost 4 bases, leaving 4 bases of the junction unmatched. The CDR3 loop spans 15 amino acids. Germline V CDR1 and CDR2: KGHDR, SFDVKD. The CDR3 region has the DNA TGTGCCACCAGTGACCCCGGGACAGGGGACTATGGCTACACCTTC. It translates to CATSDPGTGDYGYTF.

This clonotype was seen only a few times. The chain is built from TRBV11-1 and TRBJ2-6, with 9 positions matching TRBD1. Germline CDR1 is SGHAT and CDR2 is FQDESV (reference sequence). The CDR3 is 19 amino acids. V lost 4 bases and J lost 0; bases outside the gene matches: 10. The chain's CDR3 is CASSSWVGGQGSGANVLTF. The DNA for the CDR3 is TGTGCCAGCAGCTCGTGGGTTGGGGGACAGGGCTCTGGGGCCAACGTCCTGACTTTC. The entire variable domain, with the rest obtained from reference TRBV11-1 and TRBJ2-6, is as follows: EAEVAQSPRYKITEKSQAVAFWCDPISGHATLYWYRQILGQGPELLVQFQDESVVDDSQLPKDRFSAERLKGVDSTLKIQPAELGDSAMYLCASSSWVGGQGSGANVLTFGAGSRLTVL.

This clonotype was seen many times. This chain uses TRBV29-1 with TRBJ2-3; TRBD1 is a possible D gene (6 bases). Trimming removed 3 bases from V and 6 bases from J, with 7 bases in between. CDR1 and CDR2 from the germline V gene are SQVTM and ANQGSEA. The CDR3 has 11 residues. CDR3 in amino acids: CSVDQGDTQYF. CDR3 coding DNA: TGCAGCGTTGACCAGGGGGATACGCAGTATTTT.

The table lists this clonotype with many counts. The CDR3 coding sequence is TGCGCCAGCAGCGGAGGGGGAGGAGGAGAGACCCAGTACTTC. This translates into CASSGGGGGETQYF. The rearrangement joins TRBV5-1 to TRBJ2-5; D may be TRBD1 or TRBD2 (6 bases each). This CDR3 spans 14 amino acids. The V end lost 4 bases, the J end lost 4 bases, and 14 bases lay between the germline ends. Per germline, CDR1 SGHRS and CDR2 YFSETQ.

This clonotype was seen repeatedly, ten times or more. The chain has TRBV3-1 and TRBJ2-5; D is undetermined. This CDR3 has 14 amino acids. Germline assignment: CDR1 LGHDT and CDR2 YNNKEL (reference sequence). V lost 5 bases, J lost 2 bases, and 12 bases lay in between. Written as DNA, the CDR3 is TGTGCCAGCAGCTCCCGACGAGGTCAAGAGACCCAGTACTTC. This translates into CASSSRRGQETQYF.

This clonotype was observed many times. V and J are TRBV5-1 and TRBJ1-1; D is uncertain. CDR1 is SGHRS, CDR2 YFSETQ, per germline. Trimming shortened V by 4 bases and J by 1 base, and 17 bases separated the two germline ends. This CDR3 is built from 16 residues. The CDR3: CASSLGSTLGNTEAFF. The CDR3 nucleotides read TGCGCCAGCAGCCTTGGTAGCACCCTGGGGAACACTGAAGCTTTCTTT.

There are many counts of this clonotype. Here the CDR3 DNA reads TGTGCCAGCAGTCCACAGGGTGCCATGAACACTGAAGCTTTCTTT. Residues: CASSPQGAMNTEAFF. The V call is TRBV12-3 or TRBV12-4, the J call TRBJ1-1; tentative D call: TRBD1 (6 bases). The germline V and J ends were trimmed by 5 bases and 0 bases, with 13 bases remaining between them. The CDR3 loop spans 15 amino acids.